These 13 T cell receptor beta chains share one sample of origin, sequenced in a study of beta chain features in type 1 diabetes. Sequenced material consisted of expressed TCRB transcripts (all of the isolated RNA was reverse transcribed). The repertoire was sequenced with immunoSEQ multiplex PCR; TCRdb's copy has only in-frame clones and lacks some. Here the sample spans approximately 250,000 clones, roughly 9.6% being singletons. What was sequenced was naive CD4+ T cells from blood. The receptors were gathered from a woman between 18 and 30 years old in good health.

This clone was seen a handful of times. V gene TRBV6-6 combines with J gene TRBJ2-7, with TRBD1 identical over 8 bases. The V and J ends lost 6 bases and 7 bases, in that order; junction bases with no gene match: 14. The CDR3 loop spans 15 amino acids. Looked up from germline, CDR1 is MNHNY and CDR2 is SVGAGI (reference sequence). CDR3 amino acids: CASRPLAGGRGEQYF. The CDR3 DNA follows: TGTGCCAGCAGACCCCTCGCAGGGGGCCGTGGAGAGCAGTACTTC.

This clone was observed a handful of times. The CDR3 region has the DNA TGTGCCAGCAGTTACTCGACTCTAGCACTTGGAGAGCAGTACTTC. As protein: CASSYSTLALGEQYF. The genes are TRBV6-5 and TRBJ2-7; possibly TRBD2 for D (5 bases). The length of the CDR3 is 15 residues. V lost 0 bases to trimming and J lost 7 bases, with 16 bases between them. From germline, CDR1 is MNHEY and CDR2 SVGAGI.

The chain combines TRBV6-1 with TRBJ2-7; D possibly corresponds to TRBD1 (6 bases). The CDR3 has 13 residues. The V and J ends lost 6 bases and 1 base respectively, with 10 bases between them. Looked up from germline, CDR1 is MNHNS and CDR2 is SASEGT. CDR3 DNA sequence: TGTGCCAGCAGGAGGACAGCGTCCTACGAGCAGTACTTC. Its translation: CASRRTASYEQYF.

This clone was found a few times. The V and J genes are TRBV10-3 and TRBJ2-5; D gene unclear. V was pared by 0 bases and J by 2 bases, with 10 bases between. From germline, CDR1 is ENHRY and CDR2 SYGVKD. This CDR3 is 15 amino acids long. CDR3 sequence reads: CAISESETRQETQYF. As DNA, the CDR3 is TGTGCCATCAGTGAGTCTGAGACACGTCAAGAGACCCAGTACTTC.

The chain has TRBV2 and TRBJ1-2; D not certain. The CDR3 is 14 amino acids. V gave up 6 bases and J gave up 5 bases, with 16 bases separating them. The germline CDR1 and CDR2 sequences are SNHLY and FYNNEI. The CDR3 loop reads CASRSDSEVYGYTF. DNA for the CDR3: TGTGCCAGCAGATCCGACTCAGAGGTATATGGCTACACCTTC. Together with reference TRBV2 and TRBJ1-2, the CDR3 gives the full variable domain: EPEVTQTPSHQVTQMGQEVILRCVPISNHLYFYWYRQILGQKVEFLVSFYNNEISEKSEIFDDQFSVERPDGSNFTLKIRSTKLEDSAMYFCASRSDSEVYGYTFGSGTRLTVV.

J is TRBJ1-1 and V is TRBV5-1, with unresolved D. The CDR3 runs to 12 residues. The ends were cut back, 7 bases at V and 1 base at J, with 8 bases in the middle. The germline CDR1 and CDR2 sequences are SGHRS and YFSETQ. CDR3 DNA: TGCGCCAGCCGCCCGGGGAACACTGAAGCTTTCTTT. Translation gives CASRPGNTEAFF.

CDR3: CASSVGAGAGEQFF. The CDR3 DNA sequence: TGTGCCAGCAGCGTAGGCGCGGGGGCCGGTGAGCAGTTCTTC. This rearrangement joins TRBV9 to TRBJ2-1; TRBD2 is a possible D gene (7 bases). V was shortened by 0 bases and J by 9 bases, with 13 bases between the two germline ends. Germline loops: CDR1 SGDLS, CDR2 YYNGEE. CDR3 size: 14 residues.

This clone was recorded a few times. The chain recombines TRBV19 with TRBJ2-3; D gene uncertain. CDR1 and CDR2 from the germline V gene are LNHDA and SQIVND (reference sequence). This CDR3 contains 14 residues. V shed 7 bases and J shed 6 bases, with 17 bases lying between them. CDR3 DNA sequence: TGTGCCAGTAAAAAGGATCGACTCCTGGATACGCAGTATTTT. It encodes CASKKDRLLDTQYF.

The V gene is TRBV9, the J gene TRBJ1-2; the D is unclear. V shed 0 bases and J shed 5 bases, with 8 bases lying between them. CDR1 SGDLS and CDR2 YYNGEE come from the germline V gene. This CDR3 contains 13 residues. The CDR3 loop reads CASSVEHQYGYTF. DNA for the CDR3: TGTGCCAGCAGCGTAGAACACCAGTATGGCTACACCTTC.

This clone has a handful of counts. J is TRBJ2-1 and V is TRBV9, with 11 bases identical to TRBD2. The length of the CDR3 is 15 residues. J was trimmed by 9 bases and V by 4 bases; bases with no gene match: 9. The germline V gene encodes CDR1 SGDLS and CDR2 YYNGEE. CDR3 sequence (DNA): TGTGCCAGCAGCACGTTTAGCGGGGGGGCGGGTGAGCAGTTCTTC. Its protein is CASSTFSGGAGEQFF.

This clone has more than one count but fewer than ten. The chain employs TRBV2 and TRBJ2-7; 13 nucleotides line up with TRBD2. Germline V gene data show CDR1 as SNHLY and CDR2 as FYNNEI. CDR3 size: 14 residues. V lost 7 bases, J lost 6 bases, and 6 bases stayed unmatched. For the CDR3, the DNA is TGTGCCAGCACCCAGGGACTAGCGGGGTCCGAGCAGTACTTC. Its protein is CASTQGLAGSEQYF.

This chain uses TRBV30 with TRBJ2-7; possibly TRBD2 for D (5 bases). Germline lookup yields CDR1 GTSNPN and CDR2 SVGIG (reference sequence). CDR3 length: 14 amino acids. V lost 0 bases and J 4 bases, leaving 13 bases between the germline ends. CDR3 DNA: TGTGCCTGGAGTGTACGGGGAGATAGTTACGAGCAGTACTTC. Its protein product is CAWSVRGDSYEQYF.

This clone was picked up a small number of times. V is TRBV6-5 and J is TRBJ1-1, with TRBD1 matching 10 bases. CDR3 size: 13 residues. Unmatched junction bases numbered 3, after V lost 6 bases and J lost 5 bases. The germline V gene encodes CDR1 MNHEY and CDR2 SVGAGI. CDR3 bases: TGTGCCAGCAGGGGGACAGGGGTGACTGAAGCTTTCTTT. This gives the protein CASRGTGVTEAFF.